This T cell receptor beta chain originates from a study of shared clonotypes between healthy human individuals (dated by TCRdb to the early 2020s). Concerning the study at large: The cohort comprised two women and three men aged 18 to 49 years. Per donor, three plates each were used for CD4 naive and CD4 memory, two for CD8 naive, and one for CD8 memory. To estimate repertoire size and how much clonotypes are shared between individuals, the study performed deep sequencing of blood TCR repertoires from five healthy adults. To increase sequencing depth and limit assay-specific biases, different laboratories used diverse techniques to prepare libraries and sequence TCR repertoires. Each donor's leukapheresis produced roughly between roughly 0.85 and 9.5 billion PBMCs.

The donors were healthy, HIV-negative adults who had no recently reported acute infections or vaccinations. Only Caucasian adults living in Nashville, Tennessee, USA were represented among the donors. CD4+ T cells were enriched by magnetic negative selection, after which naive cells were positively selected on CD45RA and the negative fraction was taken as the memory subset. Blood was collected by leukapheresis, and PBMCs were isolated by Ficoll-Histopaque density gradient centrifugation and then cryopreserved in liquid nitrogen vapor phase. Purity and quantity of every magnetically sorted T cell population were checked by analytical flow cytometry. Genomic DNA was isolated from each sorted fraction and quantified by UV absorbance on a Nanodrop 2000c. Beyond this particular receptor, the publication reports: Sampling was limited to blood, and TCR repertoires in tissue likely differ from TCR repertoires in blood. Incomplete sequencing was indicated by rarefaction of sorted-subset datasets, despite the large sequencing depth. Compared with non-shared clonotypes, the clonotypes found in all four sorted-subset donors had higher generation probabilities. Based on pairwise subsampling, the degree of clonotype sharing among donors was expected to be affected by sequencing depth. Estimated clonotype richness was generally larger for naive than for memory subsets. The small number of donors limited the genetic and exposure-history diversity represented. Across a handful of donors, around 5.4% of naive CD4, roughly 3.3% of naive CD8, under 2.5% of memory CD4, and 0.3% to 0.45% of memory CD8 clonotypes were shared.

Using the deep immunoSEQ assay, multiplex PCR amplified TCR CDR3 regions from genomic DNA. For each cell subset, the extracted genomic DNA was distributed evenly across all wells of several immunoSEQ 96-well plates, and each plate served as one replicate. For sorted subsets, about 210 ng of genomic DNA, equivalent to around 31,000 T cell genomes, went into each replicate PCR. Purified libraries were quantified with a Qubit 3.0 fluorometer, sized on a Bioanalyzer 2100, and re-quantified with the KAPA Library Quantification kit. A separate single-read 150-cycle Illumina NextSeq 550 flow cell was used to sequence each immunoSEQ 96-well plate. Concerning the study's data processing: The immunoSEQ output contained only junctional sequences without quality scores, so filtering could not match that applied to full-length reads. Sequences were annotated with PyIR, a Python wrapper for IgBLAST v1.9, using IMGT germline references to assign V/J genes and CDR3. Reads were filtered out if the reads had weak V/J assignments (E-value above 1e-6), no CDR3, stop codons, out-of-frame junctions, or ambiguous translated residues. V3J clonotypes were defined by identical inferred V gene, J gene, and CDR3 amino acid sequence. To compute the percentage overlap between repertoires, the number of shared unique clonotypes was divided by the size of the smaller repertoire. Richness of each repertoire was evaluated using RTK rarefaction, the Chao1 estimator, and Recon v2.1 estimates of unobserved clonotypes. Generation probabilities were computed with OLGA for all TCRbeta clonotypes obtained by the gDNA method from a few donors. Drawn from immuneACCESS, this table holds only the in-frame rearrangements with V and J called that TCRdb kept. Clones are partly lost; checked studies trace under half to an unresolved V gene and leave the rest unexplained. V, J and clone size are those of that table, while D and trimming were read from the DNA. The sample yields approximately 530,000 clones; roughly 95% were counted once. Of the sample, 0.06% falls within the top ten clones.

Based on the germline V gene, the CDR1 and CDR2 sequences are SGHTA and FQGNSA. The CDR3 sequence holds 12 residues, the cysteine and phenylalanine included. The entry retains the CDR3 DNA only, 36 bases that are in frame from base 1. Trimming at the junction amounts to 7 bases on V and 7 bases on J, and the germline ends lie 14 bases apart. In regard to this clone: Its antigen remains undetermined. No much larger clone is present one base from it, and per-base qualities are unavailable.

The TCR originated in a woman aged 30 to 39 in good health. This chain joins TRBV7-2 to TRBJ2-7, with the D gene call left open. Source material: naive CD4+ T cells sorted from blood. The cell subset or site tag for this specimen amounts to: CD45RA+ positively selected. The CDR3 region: CASTLPSLEQYF. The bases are TGTGCCAGCACCCTGCCCTCCCTGGAGCAGTACTTC.